Listed below are T cell receptor beta chains from one sample, sequenced in a study of T-cell reconstitution after alpha-beta-depleted transplantation in children. Via MiXCR, TCRdb re-called the PCR reads, giving one row per CDR3 protein. Of 200,000 to 250,000 distinct CDR3 sequences listed, around 7% are singletons. The input for sequencing was PBMCs, taken before TCRalphabeta/CD19-depleted stem cell transplant. These receptors were taken from a boy between 2 and 10 years old with acute lymphoblastic leukemia, due to receive a stem cell transplant. The CDR3 runs from the conserved cysteine through the conserved F or W.

j_call: TRBJ2-2
v_call: TRBV7-6
cdr3_length: 16
cdr3_aa: CASSLGLGSGTGELFF

j_call: TRBJ1-1
v_call: TRBV14
cdr3_length: 13
cdr3_aa: CASSQGTVPMAFF

j_call: TRBJ2-7
v_call: TRBV9
cdr3_length: 14
cdr3_aa: CASSVGRGGYEQYF

j_call: TRBJ1-1
v_call: TRBV28
cdr3_length: 12
cdr3_aa: CASRPRGLEAFF

j_call: TRBJ2-7
v_call: TRBV28
cdr3_length: 15
cdr3_aa: CASSWTGGPSYEQYF

j_call: TRBJ2-3
v_call: TRBV7-6
cdr3_length: 14
cdr3_aa: CASSLGLAGDTQYF

j_call: TRBJ2-2
v_call: TRBV4-3
cdr3_length: 15
cdr3_aa: CASSQDRFNTGELFF

j_call: TRBJ1-3
v_call: TRBV20-1
cdr3_length: 13
cdr3_aa: CSARDRGGNTIYF

j_call: TRBJ2-5
v_call: TRBV5-1
cdr3_length: 15
cdr3_aa: CASSLGTVIRETQYF

j_call: TRBJ2-7
v_call: TRBV7-9
cdr3_length: 16
cdr3_aa: CASSLIIGASGAEQYF

j_call: TRBJ1-5
v_call: TRBV28
cdr3_length: 13
cdr3_aa: CASSLPTYQPQHF

j_call: TRBJ2-5
v_call: TRBV19
cdr3_length: 12
cdr3_aa: CASSSREETQYF

j_call: TRBJ2-7
v_call: TRBV11-2
cdr3_length: 14
cdr3_aa: CASSRLAGIYEQYF

j_call: TRBJ1-2
v_call: TRBV4-3
cdr3_length: 14
cdr3_aa: CASSPSRAVYGYTF

j_call: TRBJ2-5
v_call: TRBV7-7
cdr3_length: 16
cdr3_aa: CASSLGLAGSQETQYF

j_call: TRBJ2-1
v_call: TRBV9
cdr3_length: 15
cdr3_aa: CASSVDGGSGYEQFF

j_call: TRBJ2-7
v_call: TRBV7-8
cdr3_length: 16
cdr3_aa: CASSLGVRQGANEQYF

j_call: TRBJ1-1
v_call: TRBV29-1
cdr3_length: 15
cdr3_aa: CSVATPVQLNTEAFF

j_call: TRBJ2-4
v_call: TRBV28
cdr3_length: 17
cdr3_aa: CASKPSRVGGSKNIQYF

j_call: TRBJ2-5
v_call: TRBV5-1
cdr3_length: 17
cdr3_aa: CASSLSFRGAVEETQYF

j_call: TRBJ1-2
v_call: TRBV6-1
cdr3_length: 12
cdr3_aa: CASSEGSYGYTF

j_call: TRBJ1-1
v_call: TRBV6-2/TRBV6-3
cdr3_length: 14
cdr3_aa: CASSRGRSDTEAFF

j_call: TRBJ2-6
v_call: TRBV27
cdr3_length: 17
cdr3_aa: CASSLTGDISGANVLTF

j_call: TRBJ1-1
v_call: TRBV29-1
cdr3_length: 11
cdr3_aa: CSVEDGTEAFF

j_call: TRBJ1-6
v_call: TRBV10-3
cdr3_length: 15
cdr3_aa: CAICRSGGGNSPLHF

j_call: TRBJ2-1
v_call: TRBV4-3
cdr3_length: 16
cdr3_aa: CASSRVSAVQNNEQFF

j_call: TRBJ2-1
v_call: TRBV7-3
cdr3_length: 17
cdr3_aa: CASSLLGGTGLNNEQFF

j_call: TRBJ2-3
v_call: TRBV7-2
cdr3_length: 15
cdr3_aa: CASSLIGSLGDTQYF

j_call: TRBJ2-5
v_call: TRBV25-1
cdr3_length: 14
cdr3_aa: CASSRDSKQETQYF

j_call: TRBJ1-5
v_call: TRBV6-1
cdr3_length: 13
cdr3_aa: CASRGNSNQPQHF

j_call: TRBJ2-3
v_call: TRBV3-1
cdr3_length: 17
cdr3_aa: CASSLTGTATSTDTQYF

j_call: TRBJ2-1
v_call: TRBV5-1
cdr3_length: 14
cdr3_aa: CASSSGAGINEQFF

j_call: TRBJ2-7
v_call: TRBV4-2
cdr3_length: 17
cdr3_aa: CASSQGGQGRSSYEQYF

j_call: TRBJ2-1
v_call: TRBV4-3
cdr3_length: 18
cdr3_aa: CASSQDSGGGLSYNEQFF

j_call: TRBJ2-1
v_call: TRBV5-1
cdr3_length: 15
cdr3_aa: CASSLSGRVRDEQFF

j_call: TRBJ1-1
v_call: TRBV7-9
cdr3_length: 15
cdr3_aa: CASSLAPGGYTEAFF

j_call: TRBJ2-1
v_call: TRBV6-2/TRBV6-3
cdr3_length: 14
cdr3_aa: CASSYSPGSNEQFF

j_call: TRBJ2-5
v_call: TRBV10-3
cdr3_length: 13
cdr3_aa: CAISEGEPETQYF

j_call: TRBJ2-1
v_call: TRBV20-1
cdr3_length: 15
cdr3_aa: CSARDGTSGIYEQFF

j_call: TRBJ2-1
v_call: TRBV11-2
cdr3_length: 14
cdr3_aa: CASSLVASGNEQFF

j_call: TRBJ1-2
v_call: TRBV7-9
cdr3_length: 14
cdr3_aa: CASTAQGQLYGYTF

j_call: TRBJ2-3
v_call: TRBV7-2
cdr3_length: 13
cdr3_aa: CASSPIVRDTQYF

j_call: TRBJ2-3
v_call: TRBV5-1
cdr3_length: 14
cdr3_aa: CASSFTKSTDTQYF

j_call: TRBJ2-2
v_call: TRBV20-1
cdr3_length: 15
cdr3_aa: CSASEASGATGELFF

j_call: TRBJ1-1
v_call: TRBV5-6
cdr3_length: 11
cdr3_aa: CASSLGLRFFF

j_call: TRBJ2-4
v_call: TRBV5-5
cdr3_length: 15
cdr3_aa: CASSPYLLAKNIQYF

j_call: TRBJ2-5
v_call: TRBV7-9
cdr3_length: 16
cdr3_aa: CASSLPSGGDLETQYF

j_call: TRBJ2-1
v_call: TRBV21-1
cdr3_length: 16
cdr3_aa: CASRSHTGGLYNEQFF

j_call: TRBJ2-7
v_call: TRBV20-1
cdr3_length: 12
cdr3_aa: CSATLPYNEQYF

j_call: TRBJ1-1
v_call: TRBV29-1
cdr3_length: 11
cdr3_aa: CSVPPGAEAFF

j_call: TRBJ1-2
v_call: TRBV10-3
cdr3_length: 11
cdr3_aa: CAIMTGDGYTF

j_call: TRBJ1-1
v_call: TRBV20-1
cdr3_length: 12
cdr3_aa: CSAKVLVGVAFF

j_call: TRBJ2-1
v_call: TRBV7-7
cdr3_length: 13
cdr3_aa: CASSLERYNEQFF

j_call: TRBJ2-3
v_call: TRBV6-1
cdr3_length: 15
cdr3_aa: CASTERGKKTDTQYF